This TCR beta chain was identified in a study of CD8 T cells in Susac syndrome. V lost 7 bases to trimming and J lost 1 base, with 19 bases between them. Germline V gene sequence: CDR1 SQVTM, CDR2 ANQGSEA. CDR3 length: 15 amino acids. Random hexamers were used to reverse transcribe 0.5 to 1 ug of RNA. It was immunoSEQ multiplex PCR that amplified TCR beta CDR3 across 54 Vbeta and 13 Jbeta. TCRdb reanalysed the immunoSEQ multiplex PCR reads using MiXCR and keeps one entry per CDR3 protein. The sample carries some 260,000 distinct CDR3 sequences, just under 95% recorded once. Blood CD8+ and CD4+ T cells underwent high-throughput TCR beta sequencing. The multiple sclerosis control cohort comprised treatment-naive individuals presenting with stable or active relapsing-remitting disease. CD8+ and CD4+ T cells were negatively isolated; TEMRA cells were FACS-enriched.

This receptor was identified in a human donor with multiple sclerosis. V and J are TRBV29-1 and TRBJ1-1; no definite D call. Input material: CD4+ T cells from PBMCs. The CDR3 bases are TGCAGCGCCTCCCTCGGGCAGCACCGGAACACTGAAGCTTTCTTT. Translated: CSASLGQHRNTEAFF.